Each of the 29 T cell receptor beta chains below was sequenced from the same sample in a study of CD8 T cells in ankylosing spondylitis. Findings and limits, study-wide: A TCR beta motif made of fewer than ten highly homologous variants seemed typical of ankylosing spondylitis blood.

These receptors' targets are unknown. TCRdb re-derived calls from the 5' RACE reads in MiXCR, one entry per CDR3 protein. In the table there are 130,000 or so distinct CDR3 sequences, approximately 17% of which are singletons. The sample taken for sequencing was blood, either unsorted or a sorted T cell fraction (not recorded which). The origin of the receptors is a male donor with ankylosing spondylitis.

The chain employs TRBV5-1 and TRBJ1-1; no firm D call. The CDR3 contains 15 residues. The V and J ends lost 3 bases and 2 bases respectively, with 14 bases between them. Germline V lookup: CDR1 SGHRS, CDR2 YFSETQ. DNA for the CDR3: TGCGCCAGCAGCTACGGGCCGACGGGAAACACTGAAGCTTTCTTT. This codes for CASSYGPTGNTEAFF.

This clonotype was counted at least ten times. The J gene is TRBJ1-3, the V gene TRBV28; no clear D gene. CDR3 length: 15 amino acids. Deletions cut 6 bases from V and 0 bases from J, with 12 bases between. Germline V gives CDR1 MDHEN, CDR2 SYDVKM. This chain's CDR3 is CASRTSRSSGNTIYF. The CDR3 DNA reads as TGTGCCAGCAGAACCAGTAGAAGCTCTGGAAACACCATATATTTT.

The table lists this clonotype with a count of one. This rearrangement joins TRBV28 to TRBJ2-7; 7 bases align to TRBD1. V trimming: 4 bases; J trimming: 4 bases; junction bases outside the gene matches: 13. The CDR3 sequence is 16 residues long. CDR1 is MDHEN, CDR2 SYDVKM, per germline. CDR3 nucleotides: TGTGCCAGCAGTTCCCCCCGACAGGGTCTGGAATACGAGCAGTACTTC. Residues: CASSSPRQGLEYEQYF.

This clonotype was found a few times. This chain links TRBV27 with TRBJ1-4, with unresolved D. V lost 4 bases and J lost 3, with 9 bases in between. CDR1 and CDR2 from the germline V gene are MNHEY and SMNVEV (reference sequence). This CDR3 spans 14 amino acids. For the CDR3, the DNA is TGTGCCAGCAGTTACGGGTTTTCTAATGAAAAACTGTTTTTT. Protein sequence: CASSYGFSNEKLFF.

This clonotype came up a few times. The chain has TRBV7-9 and TRBJ2-1, with 7 bases lining up with TRBD2. Germline V gives CDR1 SEHNR, CDR2 FQNEAQ (reference sequence). Germline trimming cut 1 base from V and 8 bases from J; bases unmatched to any gene: 11. The CDR3 contains 16 residues. CDR3 loop: CASSLGFGGSGDEQFF. CDR3 DNA: TGTGCCAGCAGCTTAGGATTCGGCGGGAGCGGCGATGAGCAGTTCTTC.

The chain is built from TRBV5-1 and TRBJ2-1, with 8 positions matching TRBD1. There are 17 residues in the CDR3. The ends lost 3 bases at V and 3 bases at J; junction bases unmatched: 11. CDR1 SGHRS and CDR2 YFSETQ come from the germline V gene. The CDR3 protein is CASSYNAQGAYYNEQFF. The CDR3 nucleotides read TGCGCCAGCAGCTACAACGCTCAGGGGGCTTACTACAATGAGCAGTTCTTC.

This clonotype was observed a few times. The chain links TRBV6-2 or TRBV6-3 to TRBJ2-2; D may be TRBD2 (5 bases). Germline assignment: CDR1 MNHEY and CDR2 SVGEGT. The V end lost 0 bases, the J end lost 3 bases, and 8 bases lay between the germline ends. CDR3 length equals 15 residues. The CDR3 loop reads CASSYSGEYTGELFF. The CDR3 nucleotides are TGTGCCAGCAGTTACTCTGGGGAGTACACCGGGGAGCTGTTTTTT.

The rearrangement joins TRBV3-1 to TRBJ2-7; 11 nucleotides line up with TRBD2. The V gene end was trimmed by 1 base and the J gene end by 5 bases; junction bases not matched to a gene: 7. Looked up from germline, CDR1 is LGHDT and CDR2 is YNNKEL (reference sequence). CDR3 length equals 16 residues. This CDR3 is CASSQGLGLAANEQYF. The DNA of the CDR3 is TGTGCCAGCAGCCAAGGGTTGGGACTAGCGGCCAACGAGCAGTACTTC.

The chain joins TRBV4-3 to TRBJ2-1; D possibly uses TRBD1 or TRBD2 (6 bases each). Trimming stripped 4 bases from V and 7 bases from J, with 17 bases between. Germline CDR1 LGHNA, CDR2 YSLEER. CDR3 length equals 15 residues. CDR3 nucleotides: TGCGCCAGCAGCCGTCAACCGGGGGCAGCTAATGAGCAGTTCTTC. Protein product: CASSRQPGAANEQFF.

The table lists this clonotype with a few counts. The CDR3: CASSKPDRVNTNTGELFF. CDR3 coding DNA: TGTGCCAGCAGTAAACCCGACAGGGTGAATACGAACACCGGGGAGCTGTTTTTT. This chain joins TRBV12-3 or TRBV12-4 and TRBJ2-2; 7 nucleotides line up with TRBD1. The CDR3 is made up of 18 amino acids. V gave up 5 bases and J gave up 0 bases; unmatched junction bases: 12.

This clonotype showed up just a few times. The chain couples TRBV12-5 to TRBJ2-5; D gene uncertain. The V end lost 1 base, the J end lost 3 bases, and 15 bases lay between the germline ends. The CDR3 covers 16 residues. The germline V gene has CDR1 LGHNT and CDR2 FRNRAP. CDR3 region: CASGLAPRTAEETQYF. Here the CDR3 DNA reads TGTGCTAGTGGTTTGGCTCCGCGGACCGCCGAAGAGACCCAGTACTTC.

The V and J genes are TRBV10-2 and TRBJ2-7; D unclear. V lost 10 bases to trimming and J lost 0 bases, with 19 bases between them. CDR1 WSHSY and CDR2 SAAADI come from the germline V gene. The CDR3 is 15 residues long. The CDR3: CATTSHSASSYEQYF. The DNA for the CDR3 is TGCGCCACGACCTCACACAGCGCGAGCTCCTACGAGCAGTACTTC.

This clonotype was seen only a few times. The V gene is TRBV5-6, the J gene TRBJ1-1; maybe TRBD1 (5 bases). The ends were cut back, 2 bases at V and 5 bases at J, with 19 bases in the middle. The CDR3 extends over 16 amino acids. Germline loops: CDR1 SGHDT, CDR2 YYEEEE. CDR3 bases: TGTGCCAGCAGCTTTGGGGCGGGGTGGGGAGGTACTGAAGCTTTCTTT. This encodes CASSFGAGWGGTEAFF.

The chain has TRBV11-2 and TRBJ1-2; D gene uncertain. V lost 1 base and J 4 bases, leaving 13 bases between the germline ends. The CDR3 runs 15 residues. The germline gives CDR1 SGHAT, CDR2 FQNNGV. The CDR3 coding sequence is TGTGCCAGCAGCTTAGGAGAAAGGTCCTCCTATGGCTACACCTTC. Its translation is CASSLGERSSYGYTF.

The rearrangement links TRBV4-1 to TRBJ2-7; 8 bases agree with TRBD1. J was trimmed by 2 bases and V by 2 bases; bases with no gene match: 14. This CDR3 has 18 residues. Germline V gene lookup returns CDR1 MGHRA and CDR2 YSYEKL. CDR3 region: CASSQTSRTGMATYEQYF. The DNA of the CDR3 is TGCGCCAGCAGCCAAACTTCCCGGACAGGGATGGCCACCTACGAGCAGTACTTC.

This clonotype was found a few times. The junction departs from germline at one end; a sequencing error may be responsible. This chain links TRBV4-3 with TRBJ2-7; no clear D gene. The CDR3 has 8 residues. Germline V gene lookup returns CDR1 LGHNA and CDR2 YSLEER. The CDR3 bases are TGCGCCAGCAGCCCTCCTTTCTTC. Its protein product is CASSPPFF.

A few counts support this clonotype. The V and J genes are TRBV4-1 and TRBJ2-7; 10 positions agree with TRBD2. This CDR3 contains 16 residues. Trimming at V came to 0 bases and at J to 7 bases, leaving 9 bases not matched to a gene. Germline V lookup: CDR1 MGHRA, CDR2 YSYEKL. CDR3 amino acids: CASSQDFTSGTWEQYF. The CDR3 coding sequence is TGCGCCAGCAGCCAAGACTTCACTAGCGGGACGTGGGAGCAGTACTTC.

This clonotype came up a few times. The rearrangement joins TRBV9 to TRBJ2-3; D not resolved. CDR3 length: 14 residues. V lost 5 bases and J 1 base, leaving 11 bases between the germline ends. The V gene's germline CDR1 is SGDLS and CDR2 YYNGEE. This CDR3 is CASSGVTRTDTQYF. The CDR3 nucleotides read TGTGCCAGCAGTGGGGTCACCCGCACAGATACGCAGTATTTT.

This clonotype was observed a handful of times. V is TRBV27 and J is TRBJ2-3; 9 bases are a match to TRBD2. With V trimmed by 5 bases and J by 1 base, 10 bases remained unmatched. Germline-derived CDR1 and CDR2 are MNHEY and SMNVEV (reference sequence). This CDR3 comprises 17 residues. The CDR3 reads CASSLLVAGGGTDTQYF. The CDR3 DNA sequence: TGTGCCAGCAGTCTTCTCGTGGCGGGGGGGGGCACAGATACGCAGTATTTT.

The rearrangement joins TRBV4-2 to TRBJ2-1; 9 bases map to TRBD2. The CDR3 contains 16 residues. With V trimmed by 1 base and J by 3 bases, 4 bases remained unmatched. Germline assignment: CDR1 LGHNA and CDR2 YNFKEQ. The CDR3 sequence is CASSQVREGRYNEQFF. DNA for the CDR3: TGTGCCAGCAGCCAAGTGCGGGAGGGCCGCTACAATGAGCAGTTCTTC.

V is TRBV6-6 and J is TRBJ1-2; D ambiguous. CDR3 length equals 13 residues. The V gene's germline CDR1 is MNHNY and CDR2 SVGAGI (reference sequence). V was pared by 2 bases and J by 8 bases, with 12 bases between. DNA of the CDR3: TGTGCCAGCAGTTACGGGGTTACGGGAGGCTACACCTTC. Translated, it gives CASSYGVTGGYTF.

This clonotype was seen a few times. V gene TRBV7-9 combines with J gene TRBJ2-5, with a weak D call TRBD1 (5 bases). V was shortened by 1 base and J by 2 bases, with 11 bases between the two germline ends. From germline, CDR1 is SEHNR and CDR2 FQNEAQ (reference sequence). The CDR3 runs to 15 residues. Written as DNA, the CDR3 is TGTGCCAGCAGCTTAGGGCAGGGCCTACAAGAGACCCAGTACTTC. Translated, it gives CASSLGQGLQETQYF.

In its sample, this clonotype was seen a few times. The chain is built from TRBV29-1 and TRBJ2-7, with 10 positions matching TRBD2. CDR3 length: 15 amino acids. Germline V gene sequence: CDR1 SQVTM, CDR2 ANQGSEA. J gave up 4 bases and V 2 bases, and 8 bases lay outside the gene matches. In DNA form, the CDR3 reads TGCAGCGTTGAACTAGCGGGAGATAGTGGTTACGAGCAGTACTTC. Encoded protein: CSVELAGDSGYEQYF.

The chain links TRBV4-3 to TRBJ2-1, with no clear D. CDR3 length equals 16 residues. Deletions cut 0 bases from V and 4 bases from J, with 13 bases between. Looked up from germline, CDR1 is LGHNA and CDR2 is YSLEER. CDR3 loop: CASSQEGRTVYNEQFF. The CDR3 region has the DNA TGCGCCAGCAGCCAAGAAGGACGGACGGTATACAATGAGCAGTTCTTC.

V is TRBV20-1 and J is TRBJ2-1, with TRBD2 matching over 8 bases. Per germline, CDR1 DFQATT and CDR2 SNEGSKA (reference sequence). Losses at the gene ends were 2 bases for V and 6 bases for J; bases not matched to a gene: 3. The length of the CDR3 is 13 residues. The DNA for the CDR3 is TGCAGTGCTAGACTAGCGGGTTCCAATGAGCAGTTCTTC. This encodes CSARLAGSNEQFF.

V gene TRBV6-5 combines with J gene TRBJ1-1; D not certain. Per germline, CDR1 MNHEY and CDR2 SVGAGI. This CDR3 is built from 18 residues. Trimming removed 4 bases from V and 0 bases from J, with 21 bases in between. CDR3 in DNA: TGTGCCAGCAGTTTAGAACGTGGGTTCCGACCCATGAACACTGAAGCTTTCTTT. This sequence encodes CASSLERGFRPMNTEAFF.

The chain is built from TRBV19 and TRBJ2-3; D remains ambiguous. Trimming shortened V by 3 bases and J by 4 bases, and 8 bases separated the two germline ends. CDR3 length: 13 residues. CDR1 is LNHDA and CDR2 is SQIVND in the germline V gene (reference sequence). The CDR3 sequence: CASSIIVADTQYF. CDR3 in DNA: TGTGCCAGTAGTATTATTGTGGCAGATACGCAGTATTTT.

This clonotype was picked up many times. The genes are TRBV9 and TRBJ2-3; a weak D match, TRBD1 (5 bases). V was clipped by 4 bases and J by 6 bases, with 9 bases between them. CDR1 SGDLS and CDR2 YYNGEE come from the germline V gene. The CDR3 is 12 amino acids. The CDR3 reads CASSLWGDTQYF. The CDR3 region has the DNA TGTGCCAGCAGCCTGTGGGGCGATACGCAGTATTTT.

This chain connects TRBV7-8 to TRBJ2-7; 7 bases line up with TRBD1. The CDR3 runs 14 residues. Losses at the gene ends were 3 bases for V and 7 bases for J; bases not matched to a gene: 9. Germline V lookup: CDR1 SGHVS, CDR2 FQNEAQ. The CDR3: CASSLYRGYYEQYF. For the CDR3, the DNA is TGTGCCAGCAGCTTGTACAGGGGATACTATGAGCAGTACTTC.